The 15 T cell receptor beta chains below were found in one sample sequenced in a study of T-cell reconstitution after alpha-beta-depleted transplantation in children. The TCRbeta library incorporated unique molecular identifiers. MiXCR was run by TCRdb on the PCR reads, yielding one entry per CDR3 protein. The repertoire holds 550,000 to 600,000 distinct CDR3 sequences, with under 30% as singletons. The specimen comprised PBMCs, mostly from graft donor cells, sampled 360 days after TCRalphabeta/CD19-depleted stem cell transplant. These receptors came from a boy younger than two who had a stem cell transplant for acute myeloid leukemia, so the T cells may come from the graft donor.

In its sample, this clonotype was seen many times. The CDR3 spells CASSFLYRGGETQYF. In DNA, the CDR3 is TGTGCCAGCAGTTTCCTCTACAGGGGCGGAGAGACCCAGTACTTC. This sequence joins TRBV6-5 and TRBJ2-5, with 7 bases matching TRBD1. The germline V gene encodes CDR1 MNHEY and CDR2 SVGAGI. The CDR3 contains 15 residues. With 4 bases clipped from V and 4 bases from J, the junction kept 9 bases outside the gene matches.

About this clonotype itself: One base away lies a much larger clone, so this may be a sequencing read error. The chain has TRBV5-6 and TRBJ2-3; D perhaps matches TRBD2 (5 bases). This CDR3 region has 14 residues. Trimming left V 3 bases short and J 4 bases short, with 12 bases between. Germline V gene sequence: CDR1 SGHDT, CDR2 YYEEEE. CDR3 DNA: TGTGCCAGCAGCTCCCATCCCGGGGCAGATACGCAGTATTTT. Protein sequence: CASSSHPGADTQYF.

The chain links TRBV6-2 or TRBV6-3 to TRBJ2-1; 8 nucleotides line up with TRBD2. This CDR3 region has 13 residues. In germline, CDR1 is MNHEY, CDR2 SVGEGT. The junction had 7 bases not matched to a gene; V was cut back by 6 bases and J by 9 bases. As DNA, the CDR3 is TGTGCCAGCAGGCCACACGGGAGGGCTGAGCAGTTCTTC. Its translation: CASRPHGRAEQFF.

Ten or more counts support this clonotype. This rearrangement joins TRBV7-9 to TRBJ2-5, with TRBD1 identical over 10 bases. After removal of 4 bases from V and 7 bases from J, the junction contained 3 bases not matched to a gene. Germline V gene lookup returns CDR1 SEHNR and CDR2 FQNEAQ (reference sequence). CDR3 length: 13 amino acids. The CDR3 coding sequence is TGTGCCAGCAGCTGGGACAGGGGTAGGACCCAGTACTTC. This translates into CASSWDRGRTQYF.

This clonotype was seen only a few times. V gene TRBV6-5 combines with J gene TRBJ2-1; 12 bases match TRBD2. V trimming: 0 bases; J trimming: 6 bases; junction bases outside the gene matches: 6. CDR3 length equals 17 residues. CDR1 MNHEY and CDR2 SVGAGI come from the germline V gene. The CDR3 nucleotides are TGTGCCAGCAGTTACTCAAACCTAGCGGGGGGGCCCAATGAGCAGTTCTTC. This sequence encodes CASSYSNLAGGPNEQFF.

This clonotype was observed a handful of times. The chain combines TRBV6-1 with TRBJ2-1, with TRBD2 identical over 9 bases. The germline V gene encodes CDR1 MNHNS and CDR2 SASEGT. The CDR3 is 16 residues long. V shed 7 bases and J 4 bases; nucleotides not matched to a gene: 11. The DNA for the CDR3 is TGTGCCAGCACCGCATCCCCGCTAGCGGGGTACAATGAGCAGTTCTTC. Its translation is CASTASPLAGYNEQFF.

Remarks on this clonotype: A read error may explain this, as a much larger clone is one base away. The V call is TRBV7-2, the J call TRBJ2-3; TRBD2 might be the D (7 bases). V shed 5 bases and J shed 1 base, with 16 bases lying between them. CDR3 length: 16 amino acids. Germline V gene sequence: CDR1 SGHTA, CDR2 FQGNSA. The CDR3 spells CASSAGLEGGTDTQYF. The CDR3 bases are TGTGCCAGCAGCGCAGGACTAGAGGGGGGCACAGATACGCAGTATTTT.

The table lists this clonotype with many counts. V usage is TRBV28 and J usage is TRBJ2-3; D possibly matches TRBD1 or TRBD2 (6 bases each). Trimming stripped 6 bases from V and 4 bases from J, with 14 bases between. This CDR3 is built from 14 residues. Germline V gene lookup returns CDR1 MDHEN and CDR2 SYDVKM. CDR3 loop: CASRWGAPPDTQYF. CDR3 coding DNA: TGTGCCAGCAGATGGGGGGCGCCCCCAGATACGCAGTATTTT.

This clonotype has just a few counts. The rearrangement uses TRBV7-2 and TRBJ2-4; 11 nucleotides align to TRBD2. V lost 5 bases to trimming and J lost 6 bases; unmatched junction nucleotides: 9. The CDR3 sequence is 16 residues long. The germline CDR1 and CDR2 sequences are SGHTA and FQGNSA. Here the CDR3 reads CASSQLAGVVGNIQYF. DNA for the CDR3: TGTGCCAGCAGCCAACTAGCGGGGGTCGTCGGAAACATTCAGTACTTC.

This clonotype was seen at least ten times. The chain is built from TRBV20-1 and TRBJ2-3, with TRBD2 matching over 8 bases. The V gene's germline CDR1 is DFQATT and CDR2 SNEGSKA (reference sequence). This CDR3 has 18 amino acids. With V trimmed by 2 bases and J by 5 bases, 18 bases remained unmatched. The CDR3 spells CSARKPDWGGGRKDTQYF. CDR3 nucleotides: TGCAGTGCTAGAAAGCCCGACTGGGGCGGGGGGCGTAAAGATACGCAGTATTTT.

The chain joins TRBV7-9 to TRBJ2-1; the D is unclear. Germline V gene data show CDR1 as SEHNR and CDR2 as FQNEAQ (reference sequence). This CDR3 contains 12 residues. Trimming shortened V by 5 bases and J by 7 bases, and 9 bases separated the two germline ends. CDR3 sequence (DNA): TGTGCCAGCAGCGCGGACCTGAATGAGCAGTTCTTC. This encodes CASSADLNEQFF. The full variable domain, in which reference TRBV7-9 and TRBJ2-1 provide the parts outside the CDR3, is DTGVSQNPRHKITKRGQNVTFRCDPISEHNRLYWYRQTLGQGPEFLTYFQNEAQLEKSRLLSDRFSAERPKGSFSTLEIQRTEQGDSAMYLCASSADLNEQFFGPGTRLTVL.

This clonotype was seen many times. The chain joins TRBV2 to TRBJ2-5, with 7 bases lining up with TRBD2. Germline lookup yields CDR1 SNHLY and CDR2 FYNNEI. This CDR3 contains 14 residues. CDR3 sequence (DNA): TGTTCCTACACTAGCGCAGGGCCCCAAGAGACCCAGTACTTC. This translates into CSYTSAGPQETQYF.

V and J are TRBV5-1 and TRBJ2-2; 7 nucleotides match TRBD1. The CDR3 spans 15 residues. Germline V gene sequence: CDR1 SGHRS, CDR2 YFSETQ. The V segment lost 7 bases and the J segment 4 bases; nucleotides outside the gene matches: 10. The CDR3 loop is CASHPGDRTTGELFF. In nucleotides, the CDR3 is TGCGCCAGCCATCCTGGGGACAGAACCACCGGGGAGCTGTTTTTT.

This clonotype has just a few counts. This chain uses TRBV10-3 with TRBJ1-3; D not resolved. Trimming shortened V by 5 bases and J by 3 bases, and 11 bases separated the two germline ends. The CDR3 contains 14 residues. Germline values: CDR1 ENHRY, CDR2 SYGVKD. CDR3 DNA sequence: TGTGCCATCAGTTTGATTCGGGATGGAAACACCATATATTTT. Its protein is CAISLIRDGNTIYF.

The chain is built from TRBV6-2 or TRBV6-3 and TRBJ1-4, with D perhaps TRBD1 (5 bases). V was trimmed by 6 bases and J by 0 bases, leaving 14 bases between them. The CDR3 totals 16 residues. Germline loops: CDR1 MNHEY, CDR2 SVGEGT. The CDR3 bases are TGTGCCAGCAGCCCCAGGAGGGGATCAACTAATGAAAAACTGTTTTTT. Its protein is CASSPRRGSTNEKLFF.